The 28 T cell receptor beta chains presented below share a single source sample, sequenced in a study of neoadjuvant anti-PD-1 for oral cavity cancer. Time point in this sample: after neoadjuvant nivolumab, at surgical resection. Libraries were prepared by immunoSEQ multiplex PCR; TCRdb keeps only in-frame clonotypes and omits some of them. The profile covers 12,000 or so clones, with about 70% appearing a single time and approximately 2.3% taken by the ten largest. This material consisted of PBMCs, taken after nivolumab (anti-PD-1) treatment. These receptors were collected from a person between 40 and 80 years old with oral cavity squamous cell carcinoma.

This clone was observed a single time. The chain links TRBV6-4 to TRBJ2-1, with D perhaps TRBD2 (5 bases). CDR1 is MRHNA, CDR2 SNTAGT, per germline. The CDR3 sequence is 16 residues long. The V end was cut by 6 bases, the J end by 1 base, with 16 bases between. Here the CDR3 DNA reads TGTGCCAGCAGGGCCAAAGGACTCATATCCTACAATGAGCAGTTCTTC. This sequence encodes CASRAKGLISYNEQFF.

V and J are TRBV7-9 and TRBJ2-3, with TRBD1 matching over 9 bases. Germline V gene data show CDR1 as SEHNR and CDR2 as FQNEAQ (reference sequence). The CDR3 consists of 16 residues. Trimming took 5 bases from V and 11 from J; bases not matched to a gene: 17. The CDR3 here is CASSHGTGQDYLKQYF. The DNA of the CDR3 is TGTGCCAGCAGCCACGGGACAGGGCAGGACTACTTGAAGCAGTATTTT.

This sequence joins TRBV7-3 and TRBJ2-3; tentatively, D is TRBD2 (5 bases). Trimming took off 3 bases at V and 1 base at J, with 14 bases between the two ends. The CDR3 is 16 residues long. Germline assignment: CDR1 SGHTA and CDR2 FQGTGA. The CDR3 loop reads CASSFGRRAGTDTQYF. DNA of the CDR3: TGTGCCAGCAGCTTCGGTAGGCGGGCGGGCACAGATACGCAGTATTTT.

V is TRBV28 and J is TRBJ1-1, with TRBD1 as a possible D gene (6 bases). The CDR3 spans 15 residues. Trimming shortened V by 4 bases and J by 0 bases, and 12 bases separated the two germline ends. Germline-derived CDR1 and CDR2 are MDHEN and SYDVKM. The CDR3 here is CASSSNGGVNTEAFF. In DNA, the CDR3 is TGTGCCAGCAGTTCAAACGGGGGCGTGAACACTGAAGCTTTCTTT.

This chain connects TRBV5-1 to TRBJ1-2; D not resolved. CDR3 length equals 12 residues. V lost 3 bases and J 4 bases, leaving 7 bases between the germline ends. The germline gives CDR1 SGHRS, CDR2 YFSETQ. This chain's CDR3 is CASSSSFYGYTF. The DNA for the CDR3 is TGCGCCAGCAGCTCATCGTTCTATGGCTACACCTTC.

This clone was counted only a few times. The chain has TRBV28 and TRBJ1-5, with unresolved D. Trimming stripped 7 bases from V and 1 base from J, with 17 bases between. The CDR3 loop spans 16 amino acids. CDR1 and CDR2 (germline): MDHEN, SYDVKM. CDR3 DNA: TGTGCCAGCACCAGAAACAGTGGTCGGAGCAATCAGCCCCAGCATTTT. Translating it yields CASTRNSGRSNQPQHF.

This clone was found a few times. The gene calls are TRBV14 and TRBJ2-5; TRBD1 aligns across 9 bases. This CDR3 contains 16 residues. Unmatched junction bases numbered 7, after V lost 5 bases and J lost 0 bases. Germline assignment: CDR1 SGHDN and CDR2 FVKESK. The CDR3 DNA reads TGTGCCAGCAGCACTTATTGGACAGGGGACCAAGAGACCCAGTACTTC. Translated, it gives CASSTYWTGDQETQYF.

The V gene is TRBV2, the J gene TRBJ1-5, with D possibly matching TRBD1 (6 bases). V lost 5 bases and J lost 5, with 7 bases in between. Germline CDR1 reads SNHLY; CDR2 reads FYNNEI. The CDR3 length is 12 residues. This chain's CDR3 is CASSRQDQPQHF. The CDR3 nucleotides are TGTGCCAGCAGTCGACAGGATCAGCCCCAGCATTTT.

This chain uses TRBV27 with TRBJ2-1, with D unresolved. The V end was cut by 0 bases, the J end by 7 bases, with 10 bases between. CDR3 length equals 14 residues. Germline V gives CDR1 MNHEY, CDR2 SMNVEV (reference sequence). Here the CDR3 reads CASSLSVTVNEQFF. CDR3 coding DNA: TGTGCCAGCAGTTTATCCGTTACAGTGAATGAGCAGTTCTTC.

V and J are TRBV5-4 and TRBJ1-1, with 8 bases identical to TRBD1. This CDR3 spans 16 amino acids. The ends lost 3 bases at V and 3 bases at J; junction bases unmatched: 10. Germline CDR1 is SGHNT and CDR2 is YYREEE (reference sequence). CDR3 amino acids: CASSSRGQGADTEAFF. The CDR3 region has the DNA TGTGCCAGCAGCTCCCGAGGGCAGGGGGCTGACACTGAAGCTTTCTTT.

This clone was seen a handful of times. The V and J genes are TRBV2 and TRBJ2-1; 8 bases fit TRBD1. V lost 6 bases to trimming and J lost 4 bases; unmatched junction nucleotides: 5. In germline, CDR1 is SNHLY, CDR2 FYNNEI. This CDR3 region has 14 residues. Here the CDR3 DNA reads TGTGCCAGCAGGAGGACAGGGTTTTACAATGAGCAGTTCTTC. This encodes CASRRTGFYNEQFF. The entire variable domain, with the rest obtained from reference TRBV2 and TRBJ2-1, is as follows: EPEVTQTPSHQVTQMGQEVILRCVPISNHLYFYWYRQILGQKVEFLVSFYNNEISEKSEIFDDQFSVERPDGSNFTLKIRSTKLEDSAMYFCASRRTGFYNEQFFGPGTRLTVL.

In its sample, this clone was seen a few times. The rearrangement links TRBV30 to TRBJ2-3; 9 nucleotides align to TRBD1. In germline, CDR1 is GTSNPN, CDR2 SVGIG (reference sequence). This CDR3 contains 15 residues. V was pared by 3 bases and J by 0 bases, with 4 bases of the junction left unmatched. The DNA for the CDR3 is TGTGCCTGGAGCCACAGGGGGCCTAGCACAGATACGCAGTATTTT. Amino acid sequence: CAWSHRGPSTDTQYF.

V usage is TRBV20-1 and J usage is TRBJ1-5; D unresolved. The CDR3 contains 11 residues. Trimming removed 6 bases at V and 4 bases at J, with 7 bases between. CDR1 is DFQATT and CDR2 is SNEGSKA in the germline V gene (reference sequence). This CDR3 reads CSAGWNQPQHF. CDR3 in DNA: TGCAGTGCGGGCTGGAATCAGCCCCAGCATTTT.

V and J are TRBV6-1 and TRBJ2-7; D gene ambiguous. The germline V gene has CDR1 MNHNS and CDR2 SASEGT. V was trimmed by 9 bases and J by 3 bases, leaving 12 bases between them. The CDR3 runs 12 residues. The CDR3 DNA reads TGTGCCAGTGATTTACTAAACTACGAGCAGTACTTC. This encodes CASDLLNYEQYF.

The V call is TRBV19, the J call TRBJ2-2; 8 bases align to TRBD1. CDR3 length: 16 amino acids. Trimming removed 10 bases from V and 1 base from J; junction bases left unmatched: 11. Germline V CDR1 and CDR2: LNHDA, SQIVND (reference sequence). For the CDR3, the DNA is TGTGCCACCGTAACCCGGGGGACAGGGAACACCGGGGAGCTGTTTTTT. Translating it yields CATVTRGTGNTGELFF.

The chain carries TRBV6-4 and TRBJ1-1; no clear D gene. CDR1 and CDR2 from the germline V gene are MRHNA and SNTAGT. V was cut by 3 bases and J by 1 base, with 6 bases left in between. The CDR3 spans 13 residues. CDR3 region: CASSESWNTEAFF. In nucleotides, the CDR3 is TGTGCCAGCAGTGAATCGTGGAACACTGAAGCTTTCTTT.

This clone was picked up a small number of times. The V gene is TRBV6-5, the J gene TRBJ1-5; 9 bases map to TRBD1. Germline CDR1 reads MNHEY; CDR2 reads SVGAGI. V gave up 6 bases and J gave up 2 bases; unmatched junction bases: 2. The length of the CDR3 is 14 residues. The CDR3 protein is CASRRDRGNQPQHF. The CDR3 DNA reads TGTGCCAGCAGACGGGACAGGGGCAATCAGCCCCAGCATTTT.

This clone was seen a few times. The chain joins TRBV28 to TRBJ1-1; 8 positions match TRBD1. Per germline, CDR1 MDHEN and CDR2 SYDVKM. CDR3 size: 13 residues. V shed 3 bases, J shed 5 bases, and the junction held 2 bases outside the gene matches. The CDR3 here is CASSLGQETEAFF. DNA of the CDR3: TGTGCCAGCAGTTTGGGACAGGAGACTGAAGCTTTCTTT.

This chain joins TRBV29-1 and TRBJ2-1; 9 bases are shared with TRBD1. The junction had 10 bases not matched to a gene; V was cut back by 3 bases and J by 10 bases. The CDR3 extends over 14 amino acids. Germline V gene lookup returns CDR1 SQVTM and CDR2 ANQGSEA. CDR3 amino acids: CSVDSGTGHYEQFF. The CDR3 coding sequence is TGCAGCGTTGATTCGGGGACAGGGCATTACGAGCAGTTCTTC.

This clone was seen only once. The rearrangement uses TRBV15 and TRBJ2-3; maybe TRBD2 (6 bases). Germline V gene data show CDR1 as LNHNV and CDR2 as YYDKDF (reference sequence). V was cut by 1 base and J by 5 bases, with 13 bases left in between. The CDR3 sequence is 15 residues long. CDR3 protein: CATSRAKSSEDTQYF. In DNA form, the CDR3 reads TGTGCCACCAGCAGAGCTAAGTCTAGCGAAGATACGCAGTATTTT. The full variable domain, in which reference TRBV15 and TRBJ2-3 provide the parts outside the CDR3, is DAMVIQNPRYQVTQFGKPVTLSCSQTLNHNVMYWYQQKSSQAPKLLFHYYDKDFNNEADTPDNFQSRRPNTSFCFLDIRSPGLGDTAMYLCATSRAKSSEDTQYFGPGTRLTVL.

The chain recombines TRBV29-1 with TRBJ2-7; 7 positions match TRBD2. The V gene's germline CDR1 is SQVTM and CDR2 ANQGSEA. The V and J ends lost 0 bases and 0 bases, in that order; junction bases with no gene match: 11. CDR3 length equals 17 residues. Written as DNA, the CDR3 is TGCAGCGTTGAAGATGTGGGATTCGGGGGGTTCTCCTACGAGCAGTACTTC. It codes for CSVEDVGFGGFSYEQYF.

The J gene is TRBJ2-1, the V gene TRBV6-5; the match to TRBD1 covers 10 bases. The CDR3 length is 16 residues. Germline lookup yields CDR1 MNHEY and CDR2 SVGAGI. V trimming: 2 bases; J trimming: 7 bases; junction bases outside the gene matches: 8. The CDR3 region is CASSYLTGGVGNEQFF. As DNA, the CDR3 is TGTGCCAGCAGTTACCTGACAGGGGGCGTGGGAAATGAGCAGTTCTTC.

This clone has only a few counts. The rearrangement uses TRBV28 and TRBJ2-7, with TRBD2 matching 11 bases. Germline CDR1 and CDR2: MDHEN and SYDVKM. V lost 5 bases and J lost 4; bases outside the gene matches: 7. The CDR3 covers 15 residues. CDR3 amino acids: CASSLGASGRYEQYF. The CDR3 bases are TGTGCCAGCAGTCTAGGGGCTAGCGGGAGGTACGAGCAGTACTTC. Looking up the rest from reference TRBV28 and TRBJ2-7 gives the full variable domain: DVKVTQSSRYLVKRTGEKVFLECVQDMDHENMFWYRQDPGLGLRLIYFSYDVKMKEKGDIPEGYSVSREKKERFSLILESASTNQTSMYLCASSLGASGRYEQYFGPGTRLTVT.

The V call is TRBV6-1, the J call TRBJ1-1; D ambiguous. Trimming took off 6 bases at V and 1 base at J, with 9 bases between the two ends. Germline V gene lookup returns CDR1 MNHNS and CDR2 SASEGT. The CDR3 has 13 amino acids. CDR3 loop: CASRIQTNTEAFF. The CDR3 nucleotides are TGTGCCAGCAGGATACAGACGAACACTGAAGCTTTCTTT.

The V gene is TRBV10-3, the J gene TRBJ2-7, with TRBD1 matching 10 bases. The V gene end was trimmed by 2 bases and the J gene end by 7 bases; junction bases not matched to a gene: 5. The CDR3 sequence is 14 residues long. Germline-derived CDR1 and CDR2 are ENHRY and SYGVKD. This chain's CDR3 is CAISEGQGVREQYF. CDR3 sequence (DNA): TGTGCCATCAGTGAGGGACAGGGGGTCAGGGAGCAGTACTTC.

This clone was detected a few times. V gene TRBV2 combines with J gene TRBJ1-5; maybe TRBD1 (5 bases). Per the germline V gene, CDR1 is SNHLY and CDR2 is FYNNEI. The V and J ends lost 8 bases and 2 bases respectively, with 10 bases between them. The CDR3 sequence is 13 residues long. CDR3 region: CASGGDGNQPQHF. In DNA form, the CDR3 reads TGTGCCAGCGGGGGTGATGGCAATCAGCCCCAGCATTTT.

The chain links TRBV6-1 to TRBJ1-6; D is unresolved. CDR1 is MNHNS and CDR2 is SASEGT in the germline V gene. The CDR3 sequence is 13 residues long. V was shortened by 6 bases and J by 3 bases, with 6 bases between the two germline ends. CDR3 in DNA: TGTGCCAGCAGGGAGTTCTATAATTCACCCCTCCACTTT. The encoded protein is CASREFYNSPLHF.

The V call is TRBV7-9, the J call TRBJ1-1, with 8 bases that match TRBD1. Trimming removed 4 bases from V and 4 bases from J; junction bases left unmatched: 11. The germline V gene encodes CDR1 SEHNR and CDR2 FQNEAQ (reference sequence). This CDR3 spans 16 amino acids. The CDR3 is CASSYPTGAGGTEAFF. CDR3 coding DNA: TGTGCCAGCAGCTACCCGACAGGGGCAGGGGGCACTGAAGCTTTCTTT.